A selection of T cell receptor beta chains follows, all from one sample in a study of technical replicates of blood from a handful of donors. Sequenced by immunoSEQ multiplex PCR; TCRdb stores in-frame clones only, minus some. The sample holds 81,000 or so clones, around 96% seen once. The sample consisted of T cells isolated from PBMCs. The receptors here all came from a human donor in good health. The CDR3 runs from the conserved cysteine through the conserved F or W. D genes are given only for firm matches.

CDR3 DNA,CDR3 protein,V gene,CDR3 length,J gene,D gene
TGTGCCAGCAGCTTACAGGGAGGCTACGAGCAGTACTTC,CASSLQGGYEQYF,TRBV7-2,13,TRBJ2-7,NA
TGTGCCAGCAGCTTACTCAGGGGGCAGGGGACTAATGAAAAACTGTTTTTT,CASSLLRGQGTNEKLFF,TRBV7-2,17,TRBJ1-4,TRBD1
TGTGCCAGCAGTGAATCCGGGTCCTCCTACGAGCAGTACTTC,CASSESGSSYEQYF,TRBV25-1,14,TRBJ2-7,NA
TGTGCCAGCAGCTCGAACACCGGGGAGCTGTTTTTT,CASSSNTGELFF,TRBV28,12,TRBJ2-2,NA
TGTGCCAGCAGCTTAGGACAGGGCCGCGAAAAACTGTTTTTT,CASSLGQGREKLFF,TRBV7-6,14,TRBJ1-4,TRBD1
TGTGCCAGCAGTGATAGAGACGGAGCGAACACTGAAGCTTTCTTT,CASSDRDGANTEAFF,TRBV27,15,TRBJ1-1,NA
TGTGCCAGCAGTTTGGGGGGGCGGGGAATTGGCTACACCTTC,CASSLGGRGIGYTF,TRBV28,14,TRBJ1-2,NA
TGTGCCAGCAGTCCTGCGACTAGCGGGAGGCATTGGGTAGATACGCAGTATTTT,CASSPATSGRHWVDTQYF,TRBV28,18,TRBJ2-3,TRBD2
TGTGCCAGCAGTAACAGGGCTAGCTCCTACGAGCAGTACTTC,CASSNRASSYEQYF,TRBV7-9,14,TRBJ2-7,NA
TGTGCCAGTAGTATCTTTGACAGGGCCGAGCAGTACTTC,CASSIFDRAEQYF,TRBV19,13,TRBJ2-7,TRBD1
TGTGCCAGCAGTGAGACAGGGGGGGGCGGGAGCTTACTTTACAATGAGCAGTTCTTC,CASSETGGGGSLLYNEQFF,TRBV6-1,19,TRBJ2-1,TRBD1
TGCAGCGCCCTAGAGGGGGCTTACACTGAAGCTTTCTTT,CSALEGAYTEAFF,TRBV29-1,13,TRBJ1-1,TRBD1
TGTGCCAGCAGCCAAGAACTAGCGGGAGGGGGGGCCCTATCCTACAATGAGCAGTTCTTC,CASSQELAGGGALSYNEQFF,TRBV4-2,20,TRBJ2-1,TRBD2